A selection of T cell receptor beta chains follows, all from one sample in a study of T cell responses to AZD1222 COVID-19 vaccine. Using immunoSEQ multiplex PCR, the repertoire was profiled, and TCRdb retains in-frame clones only, with some absent. The table shows about 99,000 clones, with around nine tenths occurring only once. The starting material was peripheral blood, obtained on day 0 of AZD1222 vaccination. These receptors all stem from an adult in good health. Each CDR3 is given with its conserved first and last residue. The D gene is left open where the match is weak. Size is stated for part of the rows, as once, few or many counts, or as a class when the clone is expanded.

clone_size d_call j_call v_call cdr3_nt cdr3_aa
. . TRBJ2-1 TRBV19 TGTGCCAGCTTATCCGACCTGTACAATGAGCAGTTCTTC CASLSDLYNEQFF
. TRBD2 TRBJ2-7 TRBV16 TGTGCCAGCAGCCAGGGACTAGCGGGAGGCCGCTCCTACGAGCAGTACTTC CASSQGLAGGRSYEQYF
. . TRBJ1-2 TRBV29-1 TGCAGCGTTAGACCCTCGGCAGGTACTACTAACTATGGCTACACCTTC CSVRPSAGTTNYGYTF
once . TRBJ2-6 TRBV5-1 TGCGCCAGCAGACCAGGGATATCTGGGGCCAACGTCCTGACTTTC CASRPGISGANVLTF
. . TRBJ2-3 TRBV5-4 TGTGCCAGCAGCTCCCCGACTCCTGGGACAGATACGCAGTATTTT CASSSPTPGTDTQYF
. . TRBJ1-4 TRBV27 TGTGCCAGCAGTTTTATGGGGTCTAATGAAAAACTGTTTTTT CASSFMGSNEKLFF
. TRBD1 TRBJ2-1 TRBV27 TGTGCCAGCAGCTCCGGGACAGGGTTCGATGAGCAGTTCTTC CASSSGTGFDEQFF
. . TRBJ1-6 TRBV7-8 TGTGCCAGCAGCTTTCGTCCGGGACGACAAGGGAATTCACCCCTCCACTTT CASSFRPGRQGNSPLHF
. TRBD1 TRBJ2-7 TRBV5-6 TGTGCCAGCAGCTACCGGAGGACAGGGTCAACCTACGAGCAGTACTTC CASSYRRTGSTYEQYF
. . TRBJ2-1 TRBV28 TGTGCCAGCAGCCCCCTAACTGACCCCGTCTTC CASSPLTDPVF
. . TRBJ2-6 TRBV6-6 TGTGCCACTATAACCTTGTGGGCGACGGGGGCCAACGTCCTGACTTTC CATITLWATGANVLTF
. TRBD1 TRBJ2-7 TRBV15 TGTGCCACCAGCAGAGATCCCGCCGGGACAGCCTCCTACGAGCAGTACTTC CATSRDPAGTASYEQYF
. . TRBJ2-7 TRBV5-1 TGCGCCAGCAGCCTGGGGAGGAGGCCTAGCTCCTACGAGCAGTACTTC CASSLGRRPSSYEQYF
. . TRBJ1-1 TRBV29-1 TGCAGCGTTGAAGAAAGAGTACGGGGGACTGAAGCTTTCTTT CSVEERVRGTEAFF
. . TRBJ2-7 TRBV7-6 TGTGCCAGCAGCCGCCCCCCACGAAGGACAGTAAGCTACGAGCAGTACTTC CASSRPPRRTVSYEQYF
. TRBD1 TRBJ1-5 TRBV12-3/TRBV12-4 TGTGCCAGCAGCCTAGGACAGGACAGGACCCAGCATTTT CASSLGQDRTQHF
. . TRBJ1-2 TRBV19 TGTGCCAGTAGTGCAAACCAGGACCATGGCTACACCTTC CASSANQDHGYTF
. TRBD1 TRBJ2-7 TRBV29-1 TGCAGCGGCTCCGGGACAGGGGGCCCCTACGAGCAGTACTTC CSGSGTGGPYEQYF
. . TRBJ1-6 TRBV3-1/TRBV3-2 TGTGCCAGCAGCCATGGACCTTATAATTCACCCCTCCACTTT CASSHGPYNSPLHF
. . TRBJ1-1 TRBV18 TGTGCCAGCTCACCGCAGGACGGAGGGCGAACTGAAGCTTTCTTT CASSPQDGGRTEAFF
. TRBD1 TRBJ1-5 TRBV9 TGTGCCAGCAGCGCGGGACAGGGAACTCAGCCCCAGCATTTT CASSAGQGTQPQHF
. TRBD1 TRBJ1-1 TRBV7-6 TGTGCCAGCAGCTTGAGACAGGGGGCTGAAGCTTTCTTT CASSLRQGAEAFF
. . TRBJ1-4 TRBV6-5 TGTGCCAGCGGAAGACAGACAACTAATGAAAAACTGTTTTTT CASGRQTTNEKLFF
once . TRBJ1-1 TRBV10-3 TGTGCCACAACGATTAGGGGGTTGGACACTGAAGCTTTCTTT CATTIRGLDTEAFF
once TRBD1 TRBJ1-1 TRBV7-2 TGTGCCAGCAGCTGGGGGACAGGGACCCCGAACACTGAAGCTTTCTTT CASSWGTGTPNTEAFF
once . TRBJ2-1 TRBV19 TGTGCCAGTAGTATTTGGAATGAGCAGTTCTTC CASSIWNEQFF
. . TRBJ2-7 TRBV5-1 TGCGCCAGCAGCTTGGTGGGGATTGGGCAGACCTACGAGCAGTACTTC CASSLVGIGQTYEQYF
. . TRBJ1-6 TRBV1 TGCACCAGCAGCCAATATCGAGGGATTCAGAGTAATTCACCCCTCCACTTT CTSSQYRGIQSNSPLHF
. TRBD1 TRBJ1-5 TRBV3-1/TRBV3-2 TGTGCCAGCAGCCAAGGGACAGGGGGTAATCAGCCCCAGCATTTT CASSQGTGGNQPQHF
. . TRBJ2-1 TRBV7-6 TGTGCCAGCAGCACCGGGGGCATTGGCAATGAGCAGTTCTTC CASSTGGIGNEQFF
. . TRBJ1-3 TRBV6-5 TGTGCCAGCAGGGCCGGACCCTCTGGAAACACCATATATTTT CASRAGPSGNTIYF
once TRBD2 TRBJ2-1 TRBV15 TGTGCCACCAGCAGAGAAGGGGCGGGAGACGCCTACAATGAGCAGTTCTTC CATSREGAGDAYNEQFF
. . TRBJ1-2 TRBV30 TGTGCCTGGACCCCAGGGGAGGTCTATGGCTACACCTTC CAWTPGEVYGYTF
. TRBD2 TRBJ2-3 TRBV7-3 TGTGCCAGCAGCCCGTTGGGGCGGCTAGCGGGGGGCCCAGATACGCAGTATTTT CASSPLGRLAGGPDTQYF
. . TRBJ1-5 TRBV12-3/TRBV12-4 TGTGCCAGCAGTGACCTTCGAGAGCCCCAGCATTTT CASSDLREPQHF
. . TRBJ1-1 TRBV20-1 TGCAGTGCTTTCCGGGAGCAAGCTTTCTTT CSAFREQAFF
once . TRBJ1-1 TRBV9 TGTGCCAGCAGCCCCTTTCAGGGAAACACTGAAGCTTTCTTT CASSPFQGNTEAFF
. . TRBJ2-7 TRBV15 TGTGCCACCAGCAGGGACACCTACTACGAGCAGTACTTC CATSRDTYYEQYF
. TRBD1 TRBJ1-2 TRBV18 TGTGCCAGCTCCGAAAATACAGGGGCCTCATTAAGGGGCTATGGCTACACCTTC CASSENTGASLRGYGYTF
. . TRBJ1-1 TRBV19 TGTGCCAGTCTCCCAGGATTGAACACTGAAGCTTTCTTT CASLPGLNTEAFF
. . TRBJ2-2 TRBV4-3 TGCGCCAGCAGCCAAGATGGAGACATCGGGGAGCTGTTTTTT CASSQDGDIGELFF
. . TRBJ1-1 TRBV19 TGTGCCAGTAGTATCGACAGCCGGGGCACTGAAGCTTTCTTT CASSIDSRGTEAFF
. . TRBJ2-7 TRBV6-4 TGTGCCAGCAACCCCGGGGAACAGGGAAGCTCCTACGAGCAGTACTTC CASNPGEQGSSYEQYF
. TRBD1 TRBJ1-4 TRBV10-2 TGCGCCAGCTCTTTTTACCCGGACAGGCCGCCTAATGAAAAACTGTTTTTT CASSFYPDRPPNEKLFF
. TRBD2 TRBJ2-1 TRBV4-2 TGTGCCAGCAGCCAAGAGCCAGGACTAGCGGAACCGTTCTTC CASSQEPGLAEPFF
. . TRBJ1-2 TRBV2 TGTGCCAGCAGTGTTGGTGGGGGGTATGGCTACACCTTC CASSVGGGYGYTF
. . TRBJ1-1 TRBV6-6 TGTGCCAGCAGTTACCCCGAACAGGAGGGGAACACTGAAGCTTTCTTT CASSYPEQEGNTEAFF